This TCR beta chain was found in a study of lymphopenia after photon versus proton radiotherapy. The V segment lost 3 bases and the J segment 4 bases; nucleotides outside the gene matches: 12. This CDR3 contains 18 residues. CDR1 is MNHEY and CDR2 is SMNVEV in the germline V gene (reference sequence). Libraries were prepared by immunoSEQ multiplex PCR; TCRdb keeps only in-frame clonotypes and omits some of them. The repertoire consists of 52,000 or so clones, with 92% occurring once and the leading ten covering roughly 18%. This clonotype originated in a woman in her thirties or forties with cholangiocarcinoma. The sequencing here drew on peripheral blood, taken from a patient treated with photon-based radiotherapy. The chain couples TRBV27 to TRBJ2-2, with 9 bases fitting TRBD1. CDR3 coding DNA: TGTGCCAGCAGTTTCAGATCCGGGACAGGGTGGGCCACCGGGGAGCTGTTTTTT. Its translation is CASSFRSGTGWATGELFF.